A selection of T cell receptor beta chains follows, all from one sample in a study of cytomegalovirus exposure and HLA in healthy donors. Data came from immunoSEQ multiplex PCR; TCRdb stores just in-frame clones and leaves some out. This repertoire shows 150,000 to 200,000 clones, 81% found once; its top ten account for around 4%. The specimen sequenced was PBMCs. The source is a man in his forties or fifties in good health and CMV-seronegative. Both conserved end residues are trimmed from each CDR3. Each record gives: D gene, J gene, V gene, CDR3 protein. A D gene is named only where the DNA matches it firmly.

D gene: .
J gene: TRBJ2-2
V gene: TRBV9
CDR3 protein: ASSSRDKNTGELF

D gene: TRBD1
J gene: TRBJ1-2
V gene: TRBV4-1
CDR3 protein: ASSQPGQDTSLGGYT

D gene: .
J gene: TRBJ2-1
V gene: TRBV27
CDR3 protein: ASSSQGASGVGEQF

D gene: .
J gene: TRBJ1-1
V gene: TRBV27
CDR3 protein: ASSLFGRGGSEAF

D gene: TRBD2
J gene: TRBJ2-4
V gene: TRBV6-6
CDR3 protein: ASSRGGENIQY

D gene: .
J gene: TRBJ2-2
V gene: TRBV5-1
CDR3 protein: ASSLPGVNTGELF

D gene: .
J gene: TRBJ1-1
V gene: TRBV2
CDR3 protein: ASSERFHTEAF

D gene: .
J gene: TRBJ2-5
V gene: TRBV6-1
CDR3 protein: ASTLGPGKETQY

D gene: .
J gene: TRBJ1-2
V gene: TRBV7-2
CDR3 protein: ASSLEGLNYGYT

D gene: .
J gene: TRBJ2-1
V gene: TRBV18
CDR3 protein: ASSQGTSTYEQF

D gene: .
J gene: TRBJ1-2
V gene: TRBV30
CDR3 protein: AWSVRGGYGYT

D gene: .
J gene: TRBJ1-5
V gene: TRBV5-4
CDR3 protein: ASSFQNSNQPQH

D gene: .
J gene: TRBJ1-1
V gene: TRBV19
CDR3 protein: ASTFGITEAF